Shown below are 30 T cell receptor beta chains from a single sample sequenced in a study of CD8+ T cells in alopecia areata. Reverse transcription of extracted RNA yielded cDNA, which provided the sequencing template. Here immunoSEQ multiplex PCR was the method, and the copy in TCRdb shows in-frame clones only, minus some. Here the sample spans a few hundred thousand clones, under 70% being singletons. Treatment defined: oral pan-JAK inhibitor, 5-10 mg twice daily. The input for sequencing was CD4+ T cells sorted from blood, taken between weeks 44 and 45, from a patient treated with tofacitinib. Every receptor here comes from a human donor with alopecia areata.

The V and J genes are TRBV11-2 and TRBJ2-7; 10 bases line up with TRBD1. Trimming cost V 6 bases and J 2 bases; bases outside gene matches: 7. This CDR3 comprises 15 residues. Germline CDR1 and CDR2: SGHAT and FQNNGV. CDR3 in DNA: TGTGCCAGCAGTTCCGGGACAGGGGTTCCCTACGAGCAGTACTTC. Protein product: CASSSGTGVPYEQYF.

About this clone: This may be a read error: a much more frequent sequence differs by one nucleotide. This rearrangement joins TRBV7-2 to TRBJ2-7; D unclear. This CDR3 contains 12 residues. Germline loops: CDR1 SGHTA, CDR2 FQGNSA. V shed 5 bases and J shed 2 bases, with 7 bases lying between them. CDR3 amino acids: CASSDQAYEQYF. The CDR3 DNA sequence: TGTGCCAGCAGCGACCAAGCCTACGAGCAGTACTTC.

This clone occurred many times. This sequence joins TRBV18 and TRBJ2-7; 8 bases are shared with TRBD1. CDR1 is KGHSH and CDR2 is LQKENI in the germline V gene. The V gene end was trimmed by 2 bases and the J gene end by 4 bases; junction bases not matched to a gene: 4. The CDR3 has 14 residues. The CDR3 nucleotides are TGTGCCAGCTCACCAGGGACAGGACATTACGAGCAGTACTTC. Its protein product is CASSPGTGHYEQYF. Combining the CDR3 with reference TRBV18 and TRBJ2-7 gives the whole variable domain NAGVMQNPRHLVRRRGQEARLRCSPMKGHSHVYWYRQLPEEGLKFMVYLQKENIIDESGMPKERFSAEFPKEGPSILRIQQVVRGDSAAYFCASSPGTGHYEQYFGPGTRLTVT.

The chain is built from TRBV29-1 and TRBJ2-7, with D uncertain. The CDR3 totals 12 residues. Looked up from germline, CDR1 is SQVTM and CDR2 is ANQGSEA. V dropped 3 bases and J dropped 6 bases, with 12 bases sitting between them. The CDR3 sequence: CSVEVAALEQYF. The CDR3, as DNA: TGCAGCGTTGAGGTCGCCGCCCTCGAGCAGTACTTC.

The chain links TRBV4-2 to TRBJ2-7; possibly TRBD1 or TRBD2 for D (5 bases each). The CDR3 covers 14 residues. Looked up from germline, CDR1 is LGHNA and CDR2 is YNFKEQ. The ends were cut back, 0 bases at V and 3 bases at J, with 9 bases in the middle. The CDR3 nucleotides are TGTGCCAGCAGCCAAGAGTGGGGGATCTACGAGCAGTACTTC. This sequence encodes CASSQEWGIYEQYF.

The chain uses TRBV5-1 and TRBJ1-1; perhaps TRBD1 as D (6 bases). V was cut by 0 bases and J by 3 bases, with 12 bases left in between. CDR1 and CDR2 (germline): SGHRS, YFSETQ. The CDR3 extends over 15 amino acids. Here the CDR3 reads CASSLGDNWDTEAFF. As DNA, the CDR3 is TGCGCCAGCAGCTTGGGGGACAATTGGGACACTGAAGCTTTCTTT.

This clone has a single count. This same CDR3 is encoded by further DNA sequences in the sample. J is TRBJ2-5 and V is TRBV20-1, with unresolved D. Germline-derived CDR1 and CDR2 are DFQATT and SNEGSKA (reference sequence). The CDR3 has 10 residues. V dropped 5 bases and J dropped 2 bases, with 3 bases sitting between them. The CDR3 DNA follows: TGCAGTGCTCAGCAAGAGACCCAGTACTTC. Its protein is CSAQQETQYF.

V and J are TRBV6-6 and TRBJ1-1; D uncertain. This CDR3 has 12 amino acids. V gave up 2 bases and J gave up 6 bases, with 7 bases separating them. Germline CDR1 and CDR2: MNHNY and SVGAGI (reference sequence). The CDR3 DNA sequence: TGTGCCAGCAGTTACCAGTCCTCTGAAGCTTTCTTT. Amino acid sequence: CASSYQSSEAFF.

The V call is TRBV7-9, the J call TRBJ2-3; maybe TRBD2 (7 bases). Germline loops: CDR1 SEHNR, CDR2 FQNEAQ (reference sequence). V lost 3 bases to trimming and J lost 1 base, with 14 bases between them. The CDR3 runs to 16 residues. CDR3 DNA sequence: TGTGCCAGCAGCTTCACCGCGGGGGCGGGCACAGATACGCAGTATTTT. Translating gives CASSFTAGAGTDTQYF.

J is TRBJ1-2 and V is TRBV6-5, with D perhaps matching TRBD1 (5 bases). Germline loops: CDR1 MNHEY, CDR2 SVGAGI. The ends were cut back, 7 bases at V and 8 bases at J, with 17 bases in the middle. The CDR3 length is 13 residues. CDR3 nucleotides: TGTGCCAGCAAGGAGGCCCCCGGGGCCGGCTACACCTTC. It specifies CASKEAPGAGYTF.

This clone was seen only a few times. The J gene is TRBJ1-4, the V gene TRBV19; 7 bases fit TRBD1. Per germline, CDR1 LNHDA and CDR2 SQIVND (reference sequence). V dropped 4 bases and J dropped 4; count of bases not matched to a gene: 6. This CDR3 contains 15 residues. The CDR3 here is CASSSWGQINEKLFF. As DNA, the CDR3 is TGTGCCAGTAGTAGTTGGGGACAGATTAATGAAAAACTGTTTTTT.

This clone was recorded a few times. The rearrangement links TRBV5-1 to TRBJ2-7; TRBD1 agrees at 9 bases. Germline V gene sequence: CDR1 SGHRS, CDR2 YFSETQ. This CDR3 contains 15 residues. With V trimmed by 2 bases and J by 4 bases, 7 bases remained unmatched. Written as DNA, the CDR3 is TGCGCCAGCAGCTTAATCCCGGGACAGGGATACGAGCAGTACTTC. This codes for CASSLIPGQGYEQYF.

Concerning this clone: Within the sample, other DNA sequences also encode this same CDR3. The chain combines TRBV15 with TRBJ2-6; D is perhaps TRBD1 or TRBD2 (5 bases each). Germline lookup yields CDR1 LNHNV and CDR2 YYDKDF (reference sequence). This CDR3 spans 16 amino acids. V was cut by 9 bases and J by 0 bases, with 15 bases left in between. CDR3 sequence (DNA): TGTGCCACAGCCCCGGGACGTAGCTCTGGGGCCAACGTCCTGACTTTC. Translated, it gives CATAPGRSSGANVLTF.

The chain carries TRBV4-3 and TRBJ1-2; D is uncertain. This CDR3 spans 15 amino acids. Between the trimmed V and J ends, which lost 0 bases and 6 bases, there was a span of 14 bases. Germline-derived CDR1 and CDR2 are LGHNA and YSLEER. DNA for the CDR3: TGCGCCAGCAGCCAAGATCGGACCTTAAGCGATGGCTACACCTTC. Protein product: CASSQDRTLSDGYTF.

The chain has TRBV4-3 and TRBJ2-3; 12 bases map to TRBD2. The CDR3 sequence is 17 residues long. Germline-derived CDR1 and CDR2 are LGHNA and YSLEER. J was trimmed by 4 bases and V by 5 bases; bases with no gene match: 10. The CDR3 is CASSSPSGGAYADTQYF. CDR3 DNA sequence: TGCGCCAGCAGCTCACCTAGCGGGGGGGCATATGCAGATACGCAGTATTTT.

The chain links TRBV29-1 to TRBJ2-5, with D unresolved. CDR1 and CDR2 from the germline V gene are SQVTM and ANQGSEA. CDR3 length: 12 amino acids. V gave up 0 bases and J gave up 5 bases, with 7 bases separating them. The CDR3 DNA sequence: TGCAGCGTTGAAGAAGGGTGGGAGACCCAGTACTTC. Protein: CSVEEGWETQYF.

This clone was observed a few times. This sequence joins TRBV5-6 and TRBJ2-7; tentatively, D is TRBD2 (6 bases). Germline V gene sequence: CDR1 SGHDT, CDR2 YYEEEE. V lost 2 bases and J 3 bases, leaving 12 bases between the germline ends. The CDR3 has 14 amino acids. CDR3 loop: CASSFVGEDYEQYF. CDR3 in DNA: TGTGCCAGCAGCTTTGTGGGGGAGGACTACGAGCAGTACTTC. The full variable domain, rest sourced from reference TRBV5-6 and TRBJ2-7, is DAGVTQSPTHLIKTRGQQVTLRCSPKSGHDTVSWYQQALGQGPQFIFQYYEEEERQRGNFPDRFSGHQFPNYSSELNVNALLLGDSALYLCASSFVGEDYEQYFGPGTRLTVT.

This clone was observed a handful of times. V is TRBV19 and J is TRBJ1-2, with D possibly matching TRBD1 (6 bases). The germline V gene encodes CDR1 LNHDA and CDR2 SQIVND (reference sequence). This CDR3 has 15 residues. V lost 6 bases and J 9 bases, leaving 23 bases between the germline ends. The DNA for the CDR3 is TGTGCCAGTAGCCCTTTGTCGTCGGGGGCGGTTAGCTACACCTTC. This codes for CASSPLSSGAVSYTF.

The rearrangement uses TRBV11-3 and TRBJ1-6; D is undetermined. Germline CDR1 SGHNT, CDR2 YENEEA. Trimming removed 4 bases at V and 7 bases at J, with 14 bases between. This CDR3 contains 15 residues. The CDR3 coding sequence is TGTGCCAGCAGCTCCGGGAAAGGGAGGAATTCACCCCTCCACTTT. Amino acid sequence: CASSSGKGRNSPLHF.

The chain is built from TRBV19 and TRBJ1-5, with 9 bases aligning to TRBD1. From germline, CDR1 is LNHDA and CDR2 SQIVND (reference sequence). The CDR3 is 13 amino acids. V lost 8 bases to trimming and J lost 1 base; unmatched junction nucleotides: 0. The CDR3 sequence is CASGTGSNQPQHF. CDR3 in DNA: TGTGCCAGTGGGACAGGGAGCAATCAGCCCCAGCATTTT. The complete variable domain, with remaining parts taken from reference TRBV19 and TRBJ1-5, reads DGGITQSPKYLFRKEGQNVTLSCEQNLNHDAMYWYRQDPGQGLRLIYYSQIVNDFQKGDIAEGYSVSREKKESFPLTVTSAQKNPTAFYLCASGTGSNQPQHFGDGTRLSIL.

The chain couples TRBV11-2 to TRBJ1-2; possibly TRBD1 for D (5 bases). Germline V gives CDR1 SGHAT, CDR2 FQNNGV. This CDR3 is built from 13 residues. The V end was cut by 1 base, the J end by 3 bases, with 6 bases between. The CDR3 coding sequence is TGTGCCAGCAGCTTAGGACAGTACTATGGCTACACCTTC. Protein product: CASSLGQYYGYTF.

The rearrangement joins TRBV25-1 to TRBJ2-7, with 9 positions matching TRBD1. The CDR3 consists of 14 residues. In germline, CDR1 is MGHDK, CDR2 SYGVNS. V was pared by 5 bases and J by 4 bases, with 6 bases of the junction left unmatched. CDR3 bases: TGTGCCAGCAGTACCCAGGACAGGGGTTACGAGCAGTACTTC. Translating it yields CASSTQDRGYEQYF.

The chain recombines TRBV27 with TRBJ2-2; no definite D call. The germline V gene encodes CDR1 MNHEY and CDR2 SMNVEV (reference sequence). CDR3 length: 13 residues. Trimming removed 8 bases from V and 2 bases from J, with 9 bases in between. The CDR3 loop reads CASFTVNTGELFF. CDR3 bases: TGTGCCAGCTTTACAGTTAACACCGGGGAGCTGTTTTTT.

The chain couples TRBV11-2 to TRBJ1-2, with D unresolved. V dropped 3 bases and J dropped 5 bases, with 10 bases sitting between them. The germline V gene encodes CDR1 SGHAT and CDR2 FQNNGV. The CDR3 is 13 amino acids. The DNA for the CDR3 is TGTGCCAGCAGCTTCTCACAGAGATATGGCTACACCTTC. It yields the protein CASSFSQRYGYTF.

This chain connects TRBV7-2 to TRBJ2-6, with 7 bases identical to TRBD1. Germline trimming cut 5 bases from V and 3 bases from J; bases unmatched to any gene: 10. Germline CDR1 and CDR2: SGHTA and FQGNSA. This CDR3 is 17 amino acids long. CDR3 sequence reads: CASSPHGTVSGANVLTF. The CDR3 DNA follows: TGTGCCAGCAGCCCACATGGGACAGTGAGTGGGGCCAACGTCCTGACTTTC.

The V call is TRBV12-2, the J call TRBJ2-1; whether TRBD2, the table's D call, matches the DNA was not checked. TRBV12-2 is a listed pseudogene. CDR3 length: 17 residues. CDR3 in amino acids: CASRLASPGLAANEQFF. CDR3 DNA sequence: TGTGCAAGTCGCTTAGCCAGTCCCGGACTAGCGGCGAATGAGCAGTTCTTC.

In its sample, this clone was seen a few times. The rearrangement links TRBV19 to TRBJ1-2; the D gene is possibly TRBD1 (6 bases). The CDR3 sequence is 12 residues long. The germline gives CDR1 LNHDA, CDR2 SQIVND (reference sequence). Trimming left V 8 bases short and J 5 bases short, with 12 bases between. The DNA for the CDR3 is TGTGCCAGTGATACAGGGAGGTATGGCTACACCTTC. Protein: CASDTGRYGYTF.

The rearrangement uses TRBV4-3 and TRBJ1-1; D not certain. Germline V gene lookup returns CDR1 LGHNA and CDR2 YSLEER. The CDR3 is 15 amino acids. V was trimmed by 1 base and J by 4 bases, leaving 13 bases between them. CDR3 residues: CASSQGPKVGTEAFF. CDR3 in DNA: TGCGCCAGCAGCCAAGGTCCAAAGGTAGGCACTGAAGCTTTCTTT.

This chain connects TRBV10-3 to TRBJ2-1, with TRBD2 matching over 7 bases. Germline V lookup: CDR1 ENHRY, CDR2 SYGVKD. Trimming at V came to 8 bases and at J to 10 bases, leaving 11 bases not matched to a gene. This CDR3 is 13 amino acids long. The CDR3 DNA is TGTGCCATCGGCGGACTAGAAAGGCGAGAGCAGTTCTTC. Translating it yields CAIGGLERREQFF.

The V and J genes are TRBV9 and TRBJ1-1; D is undetermined. CDR3 length equals 14 residues. V was trimmed by 0 bases and J by 1 base, leaving 7 bases between them. Germline V gives CDR1 SGDLS, CDR2 YYNGEE. In DNA form, the CDR3 reads TGTGCCAGCAGCGTAGTGGATAGGAACACTGAAGCTTTCTTT. Amino acid sequence: CASSVVDRNTEAFF.